This T cell receptor (beta chain) was captured by sequencing in a study of cytomegalovirus exposure and HLA in healthy donors (dated by TCRdb to the late 2010s). With regard to the full study: An earlier analysis of several hundred of the donors reported 250 to 350 Gb of sequence data and more than 90 million unique TCR beta sequences from 150 million to 200 million T cells. Alongside the repertoire data, information on donor age, sex, ethnicity and CMV serostatus was compiled. Class I and class II HLA loci were covered by the typing at four-digit resolution. Every discovery cohort repertoire had been produced on one sequencing platform. A later genetic analysis used genome-wide SNP genotypes for about 65% of the 666 donors, treating that subset as a discovery cohort. About 310 gigabases of sequencing data and approximately 84 million unique TCR sequences were included in an early release covering under 650 HLA-typed donors. The study profiled the T cell repertoires of hundreds of subjects by immunosequencing and related them to cytomegalovirus serostatus. To decide whether each TCR beta V gene segment behaved as functional or pseudogenic, an earlier analysis of fewer than 750 of the donors relied on high-throughput TCR beta sequencing. On average, about 200,000 unique TCR beta nucleotide sequences were sequenced per donor among several hundred genotyped donors of the cohort, with roughly 20% of those sequences being non-productive. High-throughput TCR immunosequencing, statistical association of individual TCRs with disease status, and machine learning were combined to predict cytomegalovirus infection status. A later analysis re-examined previously published TCR beta repertoires from 610 or so donors and added high-resolution HLA genotyping to investigate patterns of TCR occurrence. Among the roughly 390 genotyped donors, roughly 80% belonged to the genetic ancestry cluster associated with self-reported Caucasian donors. The number of typed donors differed by locus: roughly 620-630 for A, B, C, DRB1 and DQB1; some 500 for DQA1; 606 for DPA1; and roughly 450 for DPB1. Besides the first cohort of approximately 710 subjects, a separate validation cohort made up of 120 different subjects was used. Rather than drawing on any new phenotypic data, the later analysis identified candidate immune exposures from TCR beta sequences and the way those sequences occurred across donors. The study aimed to test whether cataloging public T cell receptors could reveal signatures of past pathogen exposure. Roughly 5 DR-DQ haplotypes were treated as single units for association and clustering because of strong linkage in the cohort.

The germline V gene (reference sequence) provides CDR1 GTSNPN and CDR2 SVGIG. Inclusive of the bounding cysteine and phenylalanine, the CDR3 is 12 residues long. CDR3 DNA only is kept here, 36 bases in frame from base 1. V is shortened by 4 bases, J by 9 bases, and the region joining them spans 13 bases. In regard to this clone: Its antigen is not yet known. Per-base qualities were not stored, and no clone one base away is much larger.

The library was obtained by the immunoSEQ multiplex PCR assay. For the multiplex PCR, a mixture combining 60 forward primers for TCR Vbeta segments and 13 reverse primers for TCR Jbeta segments was used. The CDR3 region of rearranged TCR beta genes was amplified from genomic DNA by a multiplex PCR assay. The amplified TCR beta libraries were sequenced on the Illumina HiSeq System as 87-base-pair reads. From the authors' description of their analysis: In a later analysis, tens of millions of unique TCR beta chains were counted across the 500 to 850 repertoires, and roughly 11 million of these chains were shared by at least two donors. Raw reads were error-corrected and collapsed into unique sequences by a nearest-neighbor algorithm in which closely related sequences were merged to remove PCR and sequencing errors. Alignment of CDR3 sequences to IMGT reference sequences was used to assign V, D and J gene segments. For a sequence to be retained, at least a six-nucleotide match to both a V gene segment and a J gene segment was required. Rearrangements were classified as productive when the CDR3 lacked stop codons and remained in frame with V and J, and all other rearrangements were classified as non-productive. Following IMGT convention, CDR3 was defined as the stretch from the second conserved V-encoded cysteine to the conserved J-encoded phenylalanine. Sequences without an unambiguous match to a single V gene segment were excluded from the earlier analysis of 500 to 700 of the donors. An earlier analysis of 500 to 700 of the donors classified V segments as functional when productive rearrangements were above 56.7% and as segregating when the standard deviation between donors was above 5%. A statistical classification framework was developed to diagnose cytomegalovirus status using the catalog of TCR beta chain sequences. V and J gene assignment, in a later analysis, came from comparing TCR nucleotide sequences with IMGT/GENE-DB human TR gene sequences. A later analysis assigned CDR3 sequences and most-parsimonious VDJ recombination scenarios with the TCRdist pipeline. In a later analysis, each TCR beta chain was defined by its CDR3 amino acid sequence together with its V-gene family, and reads without a unique V-gene family were excluded. To address suspected cross-contamination and a sequencing artifact, a later analysis removed some 620 highly shared, low-generation-probability nucleotide sequences. For each public chain, a later analysis derived a clonal expansion index from normalized ranks of inferred template counts within each repertoire. A later analysis computed generation probabilities with a VDJ recombination model fitted to out-of-frame rearrangements, and checked the results against IGoR. In a later analysis, TCR-TCR, TCR-HLA and TCR-CMV co-occurrence was scored with hypergeometric tests, and a repertoire-size bias correction was applied to TCR pairs. A later analysis estimated false discovery rates by permuting HLA or CMV assignments 20 times. In a later analysis, co-occurring TCRs were grouped with DBSCAN, and TCRdist sequence similarity was added when clustering was performed within HLA-allele-positive subsets. For co-occurrence clustering, repertoires with fewer than 30,000 or more than 120,000 public chains were excluded, along with roughly 5 repertoires with anomalous nucleotide sharing. Not all clones reach the TCRdb copy of this immuneACCESS table, which keeps in-frame sequences only. Checked studies attribute under half of the gap to unresolved V genes and leave the rest unexplained. V and J calls and clone size come straight from that table; D and trimming were deduced from the DNA. The sample profile shows some 130,000 clones; about 79% of them were found once. The top ten clonotypes cover approximately 1.8% of the sample.

The cohort comprised more than 550 healthy bone marrow donors. At the time of sampling, every cohort member was nominally healthy, though immune exposures that went unrecorded were likely present. The donor was CMV seropositive and was included in the group of 250 to 300 seropositive cohort members. Each donor provided a peripheral blood sample, and peripheral blood mononuclear cells were used for TCR beta sequencing. The Qiagen DNeasy Blood Extraction Kit was used to extract genomic DNA from the blood cell samples. Points the paper makes about the study in general: A further reported finding was that TCR beta sequences accurately predicted the HLA-A and HLA-B alleles for most subjects in the first cohort. The earlier analysis of approximately 590 of the donors excluded some 16 rarely observed V segments, including chromosome 9 orphons, because counts were too low. Because HLA typing was unavailable for some donors at each locus, only the typed subset was used in association tests. According to a later analysis, parvovirus B19, influenza, CMV and Epstein-Barr virus appeared linked to several top co-occurrence clusters. In vitro tests confirmed that three of the cytomegalovirus-associated TCR beta chains recognize cytomegalovirus antigens. In a later analysis, TCR association rates were found to vary across HLA loci, with the most associated TCRs seen for DRB1 alleles and the fewest for HLA-C alleles. A total of 150 or so TCR beta chains were listed by the study as associated with cytomegalovirus. When HLA alleles, especially DR and DQ, strongly co-occurred, TCR associations were difficult to assign to individual alleles. The 87-base-pair reads could not distinguish some IMGT-functional V segments, including TRBV6-2 and TRBV6-3, so those segments were excluded. A group of highly shared sequence variants was considered likely to be a technical artifact of the sequencing pipeline. In a later analysis, HLA-associated TCR beta chains were found to be more clonally expanded and to have lower generation probabilities than equally common non-associated chains. Linkage disequilibrium might explain the correlated functional status among segregating V segments, but an unknown experimental factor could not be excluded. In both the original and validation cohorts, the classifier was reported to diagnose cytomegalovirus status with high specificity and sensitivity. While some public TCRs were present in many individuals, most TCR sequences turned up only very rarely across donors. The cohort was sequenced for TCR beta chains only, and without alpha or paired-chain data the features that could be detected were limited. Roughly uniform sequencing depth across donors was assumed in presence/absence analyses, although this assumption may not hold. For the cohort, immune exposure information was limited to CMV serostatus. At a false discovery rate of 0.05, a later analysis linked 15,000 to 20,000 TCR beta sequences to specific HLA alleles. A later genetic analysis associated a missense DCLRE1C variant with V-gene and J-gene trimming of TCR beta chains, and an independent cohort replicated the association. In an earlier analysis of fewer than 750 of the donors, most TCR beta V segments were observed in productive rearrangements about 90% or about 30% of the time, broadly matching IMGT annotations. According to the authors, the approach could potentially be generalized to other disease states and immunological phenotypes. According to a later analysis, most CMV-associated TCR beta chains appeared to be HLA-restricted, and the HLA associations seemed to be driven largely by CMV exposure. Compared with the roughly 700-donor mean, donors in an Asian-associated ancestry cluster had fewer N-insertions in productive TCRs, according to a later genetic analysis.

The V and J genes are TRBV30 and TRBJ2-1; TRBD2 could be the D gene, as 7 bases match. Source material: PBMCs. The sequence was obtained from a female donor in good health and CMV-seropositive. The nucleotide sequence is given as TGTGCCTGGAAAGGGGGGGTGGGTGAGCAGTTCTTC. Its translation reads: CAWKGGVGEQFF.